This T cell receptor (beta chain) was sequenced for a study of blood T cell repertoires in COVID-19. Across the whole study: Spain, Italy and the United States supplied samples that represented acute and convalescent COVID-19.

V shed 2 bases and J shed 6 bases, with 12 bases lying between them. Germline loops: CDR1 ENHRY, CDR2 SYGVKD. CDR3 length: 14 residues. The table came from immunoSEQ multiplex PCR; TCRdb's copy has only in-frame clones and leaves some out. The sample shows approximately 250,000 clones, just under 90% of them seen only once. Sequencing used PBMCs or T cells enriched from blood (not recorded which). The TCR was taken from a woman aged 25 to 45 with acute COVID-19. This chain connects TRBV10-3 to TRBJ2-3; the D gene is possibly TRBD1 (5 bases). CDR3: CAISERGTSDTQYF. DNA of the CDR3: TGTGCCATCAGTGAGAGGGGAACCAGTGATACGCAGTATTTT.